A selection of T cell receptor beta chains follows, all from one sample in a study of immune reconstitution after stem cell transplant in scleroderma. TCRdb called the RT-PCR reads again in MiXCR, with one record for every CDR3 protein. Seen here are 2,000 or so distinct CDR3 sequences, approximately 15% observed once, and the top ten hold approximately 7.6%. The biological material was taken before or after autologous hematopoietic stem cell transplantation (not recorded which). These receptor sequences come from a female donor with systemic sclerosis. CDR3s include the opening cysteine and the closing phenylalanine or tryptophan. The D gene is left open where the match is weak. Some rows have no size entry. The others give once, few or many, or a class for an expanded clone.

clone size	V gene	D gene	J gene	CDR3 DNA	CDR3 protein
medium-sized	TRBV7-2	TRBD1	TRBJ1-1	TGTGCCAGTGCACAGGGGAGGAAGGCTGAAGCTTTCTTT	CASAQGRKAEAFF
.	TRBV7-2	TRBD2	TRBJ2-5	TGTGCCAGCAGCTTTAGGGCGGGGGGGCAAGAGACCCAGTACTTC	CASSFRAGGQETQYF
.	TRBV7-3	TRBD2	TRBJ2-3	TGTGCCAGCAGCTTAACTGTGCGGGGGGGCCGCACAGATACGCAGTATTTT	CASSLTVRGGRTDTQYF
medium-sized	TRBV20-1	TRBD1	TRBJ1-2	TGCAGTGCAACTGACAGGGTTTCTGGCTACACCTTC	CSATDRVSGYTF
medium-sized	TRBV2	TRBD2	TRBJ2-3	TGTGCCAGCAGTGAAGTCCTACTAGCGGGGGGTCCAGATACGCAGTATTTT	CASSEVLLAGGPDTQYF
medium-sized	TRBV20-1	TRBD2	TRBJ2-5	TGCAGTGCCCTAGCGGGGGGCCAAGAGACCCAGTACTTC	CSALAGGQETQYF
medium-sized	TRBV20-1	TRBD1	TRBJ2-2	TGCAGTGCCCCGGTCCCGGGACAGGGTTCGAAGCTGTTTTTT	CSAPVPGQGSKLFF
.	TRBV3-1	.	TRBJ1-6	TGTGCCAGCAGCCAAGGCGGGCAGCGTAATTCACCCCTCCACTTT	CASSQGGQRNSPLHF
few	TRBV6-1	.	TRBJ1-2	TGTGCCAGCAGTCCAGCGTATGGCTACACCTTC	CASSPAYGYTF
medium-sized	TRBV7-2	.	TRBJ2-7	TGTGCCAGCAGCTTAGGAGATATGGAGCAGTACTTC	CASSLGDMEQYF
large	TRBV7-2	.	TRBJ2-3	TGTGCCAGCAGCTTGGTCGGGCCCGATACGCAGTATTTT	CASSLVGPDTQYF